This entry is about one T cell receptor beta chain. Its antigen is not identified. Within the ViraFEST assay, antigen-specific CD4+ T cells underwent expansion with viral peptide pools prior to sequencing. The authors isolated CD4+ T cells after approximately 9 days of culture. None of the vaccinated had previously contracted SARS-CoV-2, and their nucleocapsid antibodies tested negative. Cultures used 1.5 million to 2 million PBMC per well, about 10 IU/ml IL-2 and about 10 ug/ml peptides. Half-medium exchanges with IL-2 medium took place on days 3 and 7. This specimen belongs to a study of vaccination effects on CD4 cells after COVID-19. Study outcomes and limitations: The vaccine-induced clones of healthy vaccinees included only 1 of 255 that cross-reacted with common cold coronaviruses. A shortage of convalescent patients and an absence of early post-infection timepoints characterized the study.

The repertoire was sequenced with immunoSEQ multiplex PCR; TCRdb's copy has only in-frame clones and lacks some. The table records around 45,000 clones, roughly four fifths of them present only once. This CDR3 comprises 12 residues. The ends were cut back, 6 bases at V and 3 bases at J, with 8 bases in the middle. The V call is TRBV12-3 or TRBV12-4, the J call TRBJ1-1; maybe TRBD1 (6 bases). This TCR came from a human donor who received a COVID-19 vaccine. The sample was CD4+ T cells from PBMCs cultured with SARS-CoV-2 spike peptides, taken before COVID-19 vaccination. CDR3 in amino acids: CASRQGYTEAFF. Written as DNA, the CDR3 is TGTGCCAGCAGACAGGGATACACTGAAGCTTTCTTT.